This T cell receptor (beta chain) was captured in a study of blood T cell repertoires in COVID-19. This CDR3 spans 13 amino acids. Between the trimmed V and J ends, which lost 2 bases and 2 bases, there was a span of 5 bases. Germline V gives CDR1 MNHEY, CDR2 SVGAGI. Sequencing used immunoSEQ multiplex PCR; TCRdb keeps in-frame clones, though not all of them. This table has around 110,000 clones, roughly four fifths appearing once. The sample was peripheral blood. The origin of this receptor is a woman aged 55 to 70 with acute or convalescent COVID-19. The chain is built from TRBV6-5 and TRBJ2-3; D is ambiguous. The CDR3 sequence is CASSYAHTDTQYF. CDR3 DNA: TGTGCCAGCAGTTACGCGCACACAGATACGCAGTATTTT.